This T cell receptor (beta chain) was found in a study of T cells in Graves' hyperthyroidism and ophthalmopathy. The CDR3 regions of TCR beta were amplified from RNA transcripts. HTBI primers were the set used in a first-round RT-PCR of the TCR CDR3. TCRdb reanalysed the multiplex PCR reads using MiXCR and keeps one entry per CDR3 protein. The sample carries around 610,000 distinct CDR3 sequences, about 15% recorded once. Per germline, CDR1 MDHEN and CDR2 SYDVKM. This CDR3 is built from 14 residues. V lost 6 bases and J lost 2, with 10 bases in between. The sequenced sample was blood. This clonotype originated in a woman aged 40 to 49 with Graves' ophthalmopathy. The chain employs TRBV28 and TRBJ2-2; D remains unclear. The CDR3 coding sequence is TGTGCCAGCAGGGATCACATTAACACCGGGGAGCTGTTTTTT. Its translation: CASRDHINTGELFF.